The T cell receptor beta chain described here comes from a study of T-cell reconstitution after alpha-beta-depleted transplantation in children. Trimming removed 0 bases from V and 5 bases from J; junction bases left unmatched: 5. Germline CDR1 and CDR2: SGHDT and YYEEEE. The CDR3 contains 15 residues. This clonotype has at least ten counts. The TCRbeta library was prepared with unique molecular identifiers. TCRdb ran MiXCR on the PCR reads and lists one entry per CDR3 protein. Seen here are about 240,000 distinct CDR3 sequences, around 12% observed once, and the top ten hold roughly 2.6%. The TCR originated in a human donor who donated a stem cell graft to a child with acute lymphoblastic leukemia. The chain is built from TRBV5-6 and TRBJ2-3, with 8 bases fitting TRBD1. The starting material was PBMCs from the stem cell graft donor, obtained from the stem cell graft. DNA for the CDR3: TGTGCCAGCAGCTTGGAGACAGGGGTCCAAGATACGCAGTATTTT. Protein sequence: CASSLETGVQDTQYF.